The 11 T cell receptor beta chains presented below share a single source sample, sequenced in a study of a mutant IDH1 vaccine in newly diagnosed glioma. Clones were sequenced by immunoSEQ multiplex PCR, and TCRdb holds only the in-frame ones, with some missing. The table includes about 56,000 clones, approximately 71% detected once. Antigens of these TCRs are unknown. Time point here: week 47, end of study. Vaccine doses each comprised 300 ug of mutant IDH1 20-mer peptide, with topical imiquimod. The starting material was PBMCs, obtained from a glioma patient whose treatment included an IDH1 peptide vaccine. These receptors originate from a man aged 45-60 years with glioma.

The chain employs TRBV6-6 and TRBJ2-3; D uncertain. Between the trimmed V and J ends, which lost 4 bases and 2 bases, there was a span of 10 bases. Germline CDR1 and CDR2: MNHNY and SVGAGI (reference sequence). The CDR3 covers 14 residues. The DNA of the CDR3 is TGTGCCAGCAGTTCTCGTGGAGACACAGATACGCAGTATTTT. This translates into CASSSRGDTDTQYF.

V usage is TRBV5-1 and J usage is TRBJ2-2, with 8 bases aligning to TRBD2. CDR1 is SGHRS, CDR2 YFSETQ, per germline. This CDR3 contains 17 residues. V was pared by 4 bases and J by 1 base, with 9 bases of the junction left unmatched. As DNA, the CDR3 is TGCGCCAGCAGCGAAACCCGGGGGGGGCGGAACACCGGGGAGCTGTTTTTT. This translates into CASSETRGGRNTGELFF.

The chain combines TRBV29-1 with TRBJ2-7; no definite D call. Germline V lookup: CDR1 SQVTM, CDR2 ANQGSEA. This CDR3 contains 14 residues. Trimming cost V 0 bases and J 2 bases, with 11 bases left between them. The CDR3 loop is CSVEEESETYEQYF. The CDR3 DNA reads as TGCAGCGTTGAAGAGGAGTCAGAGACCTACGAGCAGTACTTC.

The chain employs TRBV28 and TRBJ1-2; no definite D call. With 3 bases removed from V and 9 bases from J, the gap between germline ends came to 17 bases. CDR3 length equals 14 residues. The germline CDR1 and CDR2 sequences are MDHEN and SYDVKM. CDR3 sequence reads: CASSLTSFSLRYTF. In DNA, the CDR3 is TGTGCCAGCAGTTTGACATCCTTCTCGTTACGCTACACCTTC.

This clone has a single count. The chain has TRBV5-1 and TRBJ1-5; maybe TRBD1 (5 bases). The CDR3 consists of 15 residues. CDR1 SGHRS and CDR2 YFSETQ come from the germline V gene. Between the trimmed V and J ends, which lost 0 bases and 5 bases, there was a span of 12 bases. DNA of the CDR3: TGCGCCAGCAGCTTGGAAGGGGCGGTTGATCAGCCCCAGCATTTT. It translates to CASSLEGAVDQPQHF. The complete variable domain, with remaining parts taken from reference TRBV5-1 and TRBJ1-5, reads KAGVTQTPRYLIKTRGQQVTLSCSPISGHRSVSWYQQTPGQGLQFLFEYFSETQRNKGNFPGRFSGRQFSNSRSEMNVSTLELGDSALYLCASSLEGAVDQPQHFGDGTRLSIL.

This clone was seen only a few times. The rearrangement uses TRBV27 and TRBJ2-1, with TRBD2 matching over 8 bases. The germline CDR1 and CDR2 sequences are MNHEY and SMNVEV (reference sequence). The CDR3 spans 15 residues. V gave up 2 bases and J gave up 0 bases; unmatched junction bases: 0. CDR3 DNA: TGTGCCAGCAGTTTAGCGGGGGGCTCCTACAATGAGCAGTTCTTC. This gives the protein CASSLAGGSYNEQFF.

The chain joins TRBV7-9 to TRBJ2-1; 9 bases fit TRBD2. J gave up 3 bases and V 5 bases, and 5 bases lay outside the gene matches. The germline V gene encodes CDR1 SEHNR and CDR2 FQNEAQ (reference sequence). CDR3 length equals 15 residues. CDR3 sequence (DNA): TGTGCCAGCAGCACCGGGACTAGCAACTACAATGAGCAGTTCTTC. It codes for CASSTGTSNYNEQFF. Complete variable domain (other parts from reference TRBV7-9 and TRBJ2-1): DTGVSQNPRHKITKRGQNVTFRCDPISEHNRLYWYRQTLGQGPEFLTYFQNEAQLEKSRLLSDRFSAERPKGSFSTLEIQRTEQGDSAMYLCASSTGTSNYNEQFFGPGTRLTVL.

This clone has only a few counts. This rearrangement joins TRBV4-2 to TRBJ2-1; the D is unclear. The CDR3 covers 16 residues. V lost 0 bases and J 1 base, leaving 10 bases between the germline ends. From germline, CDR1 is LGHNA and CDR2 YNFKEQ. CDR3 protein: CASSQDISLSYNEQFF. DNA for the CDR3: TGTGCCAGCAGCCAAGATATCAGCTTATCCTACAATGAGCAGTTCTTC.

The gene calls are TRBV6-1 and TRBJ2-1; tentatively, D is TRBD1 or TRBD2 (5 bases each). The germline CDR1 and CDR2 sequences are MNHNS and SASEGT. Trimming removed 4 bases from V and 0 bases from J, with 16 bases in between. The CDR3 length is 17 residues. The CDR3 reads CASSAGTGRSSYNEQFF. Written as DNA, the CDR3 is TGTGCCAGCAGTGCGGGAACAGGCCGGAGCTCCTACAATGAGCAGTTCTTC.

Ten or more counts support this clone. V usage is TRBV9 and J usage is TRBJ1-1; D is ambiguous. V was pared by 4 bases and J by 1 base, with 14 bases between. The CDR3 loop spans 15 amino acids. Germline CDR1 reads SGDLS; CDR2 reads YYNGEE. For the CDR3, the DNA is TGTGCCAGCAGCCCCCACTTCTCACCGAACACTGAAGCTTTCTTT. Its translation is CASSPHFSPNTEAFF.

The chain joins TRBV4-2 to TRBJ1-1; no definite D call. The CDR3 loop spans 13 amino acids. CDR1 is LGHNA and CDR2 is YNFKEQ in the germline V gene. With 4 bases removed from V and 5 bases from J, the gap between germline ends came to 11 bases. The CDR3 sequence: CASSPSKVTEAFF. The CDR3 DNA reads as TGTGCCAGCAGCCCCTCTAAGGTTACTGAAGCTTTCTTT.